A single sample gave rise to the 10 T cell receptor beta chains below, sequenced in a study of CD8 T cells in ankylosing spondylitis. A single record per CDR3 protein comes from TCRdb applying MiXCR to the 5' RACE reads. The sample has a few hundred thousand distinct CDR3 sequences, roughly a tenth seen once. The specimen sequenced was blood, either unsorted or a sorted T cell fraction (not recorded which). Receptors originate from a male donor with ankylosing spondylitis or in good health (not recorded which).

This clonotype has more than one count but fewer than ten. CDR3: CASSVGCAFF. DNA for the CDR3: TGTGCCAGCAGCGTGGGCTGCGCTTTCTTT. The gene calls are TRBV9 and TRBJ1-1, with D unresolved. Germline CDR1 is SGDLS and CDR2 is YYNGEE. CDR3 length: 10 amino acids. V gave up 2 bases and J gave up 11 bases, with 7 bases separating them.

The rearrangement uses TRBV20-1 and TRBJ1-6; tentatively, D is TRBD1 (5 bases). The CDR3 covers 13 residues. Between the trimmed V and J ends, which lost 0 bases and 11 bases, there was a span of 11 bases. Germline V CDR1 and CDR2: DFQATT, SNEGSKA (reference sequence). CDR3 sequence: CSAREGVITPLHF. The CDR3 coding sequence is TGCAGTGCTAGAGAGGGGGTTATAACACCCCTCCACTTT.

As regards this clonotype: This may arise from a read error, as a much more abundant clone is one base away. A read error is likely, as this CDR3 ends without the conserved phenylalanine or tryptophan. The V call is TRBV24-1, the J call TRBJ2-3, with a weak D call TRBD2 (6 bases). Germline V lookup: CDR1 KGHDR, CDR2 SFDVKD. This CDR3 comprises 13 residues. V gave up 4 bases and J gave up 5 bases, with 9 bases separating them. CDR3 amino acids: CATSDGDLDTQYL. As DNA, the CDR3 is TGTGCCACCAGTGACGGGGACTTAGATACGCAGTATTTA.

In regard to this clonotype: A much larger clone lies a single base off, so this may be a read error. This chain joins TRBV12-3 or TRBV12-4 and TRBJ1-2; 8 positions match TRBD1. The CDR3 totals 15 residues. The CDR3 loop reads CASSFPTGGNYGDTF. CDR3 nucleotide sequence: TGTGCCAGCAGTTTTCCCACAGGGGGGAACTATGGCGACACCTTC.

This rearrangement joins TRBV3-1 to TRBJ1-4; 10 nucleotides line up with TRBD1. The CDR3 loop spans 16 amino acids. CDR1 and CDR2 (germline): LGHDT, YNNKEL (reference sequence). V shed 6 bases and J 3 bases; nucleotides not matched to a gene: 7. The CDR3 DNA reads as TGTGCCAGCAGAAGCACCGGGACAGGGGCTAATGAAAAACTGTTTTTT. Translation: CASRSTGTGANEKLFF.

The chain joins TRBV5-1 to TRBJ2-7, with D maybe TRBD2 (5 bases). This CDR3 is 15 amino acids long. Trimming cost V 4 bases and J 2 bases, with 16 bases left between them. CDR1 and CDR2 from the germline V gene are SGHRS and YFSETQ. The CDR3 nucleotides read TGCGCCAGCAGCCCCGGGTCCTACGGGGCCTACGAGCAGTACTTC. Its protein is CASSPGSYGAYEQYF.

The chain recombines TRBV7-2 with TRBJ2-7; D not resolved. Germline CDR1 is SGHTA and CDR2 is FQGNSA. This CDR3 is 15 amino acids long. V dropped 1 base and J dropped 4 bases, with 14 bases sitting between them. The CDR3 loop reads CASSLGPPDVYEQYF. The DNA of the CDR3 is TGTGCCAGCAGCTTAGGTCCGCCAGACGTATACGAGCAGTACTTC.

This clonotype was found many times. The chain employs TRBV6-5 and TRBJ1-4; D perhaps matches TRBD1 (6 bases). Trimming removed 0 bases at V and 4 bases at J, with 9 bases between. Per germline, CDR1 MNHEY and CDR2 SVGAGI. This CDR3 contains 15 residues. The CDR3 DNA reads TGTGCCAGCAGTTACTCCGACAGGAGTAATGAAAAACTGTTTTTT. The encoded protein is CASSYSDRSNEKLFF.

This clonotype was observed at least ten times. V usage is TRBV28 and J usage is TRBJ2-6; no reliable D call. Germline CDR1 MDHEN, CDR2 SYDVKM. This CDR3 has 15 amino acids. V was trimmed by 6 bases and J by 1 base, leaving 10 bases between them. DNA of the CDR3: TGTGCCAGCAGCCTTACGTCGTCTGGGGCCAACGTCCTGACTTTC. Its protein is CASSLTSSGANVLTF.

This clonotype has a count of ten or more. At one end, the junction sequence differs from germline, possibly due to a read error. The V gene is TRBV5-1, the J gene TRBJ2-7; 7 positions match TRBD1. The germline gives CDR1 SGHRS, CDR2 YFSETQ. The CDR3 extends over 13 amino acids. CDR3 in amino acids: CASSPGQTYEQYF. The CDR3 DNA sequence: TGTGCCAGCAGTCCGGGACAGACCTACGAGCAGTACTTC.